Sequencing of this T cell receptor beta chain was carried out in a study of shared clonotypes between healthy human individuals. About the research overall: Three plates each covered CD4 naive and memory; CD8 naive two, CD8 memory one.

Produced via immunoSEQ multiplex PCR; TCRdb's table is partial and in-frame only. The table lists 550,000 to 850,000 clones, over 65% of them singletons. Notes on this clone: Its target is unknown.

Notes on the study in general: It was observed that roughly 5.4% of naive CD4 clonotypes were shared across several donors. The sole specimen, blood, was sampled, and tissue repertoires likely differ.

V lost 0 bases to trimming and J lost 3 bases, with 12 bases between them. Germline loops: CDR1 SNHLY, CDR2 FYNNEI. This CDR3 contains 15 residues. V gene TRBV2 combines with J gene TRBJ2-7; D may match TRBD1 or TRBD2 (7 bases each). The TCR sequence derives from a woman aged 25 to 39 in good health. Material for sequencing was memory CD4+ T cells sorted from blood. Subset: CD45RA-negative fraction. The CDR3 sequence is CASSEASRGGYEQYF. The CDR3 DNA reads as TGTGCCAGCAGTGAAGCCTCCAGGGGGGGCTACGAGCAGTACTTC.